Included here is one TCR beta chain sequence, with context. No antigen is known for it. No quality values exist for individual bases; no much larger clone is one base distant. These data belong to a study of blood T cell repertoires in COVID-19 (TCRdb year 2020). With regard to the full study: Collaborator samples came from the United States, Italy and Spain and covered acute and convalescent phases of COVID-19. The repertoires were released in a freely available public database meant as a resource for research on the immune response to SARS-CoV-2. A de-identified subject ID, COVID-19 status, age in years and sex were almost always included in the sample metadata. The prospective study material was composed of cDNA or gDNA derived from T cells, B-cell-depleted T cells, or PBMCs. Where HLA class I and class II types were available, the types were taken from metadata supplied by the sample provider, not from assay-based typing. The samples were drawn from two sources: the first 160 participants of the ongoing ImmuneRACE study, and over 950 subjects contributed by 6 global collaborators. The dataset comprised deeply sampled blood TCRbeta repertoires from subjects exposed to, actively infected with, or recovered from COVID-19.

In the prospective study, participants were about 18 to 100 years old, resided in about two dozen geographic areas of the United States, and were enrolled through a virtual design. In the prospective study, participants were assigned to cohorts based on the clinical history participants reported in a screening survey and a study questionnaire. Recovered participants in ImmuneRACE Cohort 3 were defined as having two consecutive negative NP/OP PCR tests, clearance from a healthcare professional, or resolution of symptoms. Each participant in the prospective study had whole blood, serum and a nasopharyngeal or oropharyngeal swab collected by mobile phlebotomists. Over a roughly two-month period, participants in the prospective study had the option of providing additional blood draws and questionnaires. Blood samples from the prospective study were shipped frozen or at room temperature prior to DNA extraction.

The immunoSEQ Assay, a bias-controlled multiplex PCR, was used to amplify TCRbeta CDR3 regions from genomic DNA. In the authors' own workflow: The number of nucleated cells in each sample was estimated from the amplification of reference gene primers within the assay. To quantify the absolute abundance of each unique TCRbeta CDR3 rearrangement, sequence reads were collapsed and filtered. Productive Simpson clonality was computed per sample as the square root of Simpson's diversity index over productive rearrangements. TCRdb obtained this table from immuneACCESS and retained in-frame rearrangements with V and J assigned. These tables miss some clones; where compared with another copy, unresolved V genes account for less than half of the shortfall, and the remainder is unexplained. That table gives V, J and clone size, and the DNA gave D and trimming. The sample table lists about 310,000 clones, 80% to 90% of them with a count of one. The leading ten clones occupy about 2% of the sample.

Including the terminal cysteine and phenylalanine, the CDR3 comprises 15 residues. Of the read, only the CDR3 DNA is kept; its 45 bases are in frame from base 1. Compared with germline, V lacks 4 bases and J lacks 5 bases; bases without a gene match: 7. CDR1 and CDR2, per the germline V gene (reference sequence), are LNHDA and SQIVND. Overall study results and their limits: Clinical and demographic metadata were provided uncurated, with the amount varying by source and participant.

Recombination connected TRBV19 to TRBJ1-4, with 7 central nucleotides matching TRBD1. The source of this sequence is a young man who had recovered from COVID-19. Specimen: PBMCs or T cells enriched from blood (not recorded which). For the CDR3, the sequence is CASSTRTGGNEKLFF. The DNA reads TGTGCCAGTAGTACGCGGACAGGCGGAAATGAAAAACTGTTTTTT.